This passage covers 10 T cell receptor beta chains from one sample sequenced in a study of T cell responses to AZD1222 COVID-19 vaccine. Repertoires were generated with immunoSEQ multiplex PCR, while TCRdb's copy carries only in-frame clones and drops some. Among fewer than 150,000 clones listed, around nine tenths were seen once. The specimen comprised peripheral blood, sampled on day 0 of AZD1222 vaccination. The source of these receptors is an adult in good health.

This clone was recorded a few times. The V call is TRBV4-1, the J call TRBJ2-1; D call uncertain. Trimming cost V 4 bases and J 0 bases, with 10 bases left between them. Germline V gene lookup returns CDR1 MGHRA and CDR2 YSYEKL. This CDR3 region has 15 residues. CDR3 in amino acids: CASSRLRSSYNEQFF. The CDR3 nucleotides read TGCGCCAGCAGCCGCCTCAGGAGCTCCTACAATGAGCAGTTCTTC.

V and J are TRBV5-1 and TRBJ1-5; D is unresolved. The V gene lost 4 bases and the J gene lost 5 bases, with 16 bases spanning the gap. The CDR3 sequence is 15 residues long. Germline V gene data show CDR1 as SGHRS and CDR2 as YFSETQ. CDR3 in amino acids: CASSASGGIHQPQHF. The CDR3 coding sequence is TGCGCCAGCAGCGCCTCGGGAGGTATCCATCAGCCCCAGCATTTT.

CDR3 loop: CASSLAARNEKLFF. The CDR3 DNA reads TGTGCCAGCAGTTTGGCAGCCCGAAATGAAAAACTGTTTTTT. The V call is TRBV27, the J call TRBJ1-4, with no clear D. Germline values: CDR1 MNHEY, CDR2 SMNVEV (reference sequence). Trimming stripped 3 bases from V and 5 bases from J, with 10 bases between. CDR3 length: 14 amino acids.

This rearrangement joins TRBV29-1 to TRBJ2-3; a weak D match, TRBD2 (6 bases). CDR3 length equals 14 residues. V was clipped by 7 bases and J by 6 bases, with 20 bases between them. CDR1 SQVTM and CDR2 ANQGSEA come from the germline V gene. In DNA, the CDR3 is TGCAGCGCCTCCCGCCCGGGAGAGGCTGATACGCAGTATTTT. This encodes CSASRPGEADTQYF.

The chain carries TRBV9 and TRBJ1-2, with unresolved D. V was shortened by 4 bases and J by 0 bases, with 10 bases between the two germline ends. CDR1 is SGDLS, CDR2 YYNGEE, per germline. The CDR3 totals 14 residues. The CDR3 DNA reads as TGTGCCAGCAGCCCCTCATTGACTAACTATGGCTACACCTTC. Translating gives CASSPSLTNYGYTF.

The CDR3 DNA reads TGTGCCAGCAGTCGGGGGAGGTGGAACACTGAAGCTTTCTTT. This sequence encodes CASSRGRWNTEAFF. The rearrangement links TRBV28 to TRBJ1-1; a possible D gene is TRBD1 (5 bases). The CDR3 has 14 residues. V lost 5 bases and J lost 1, with 11 bases in between. Germline V gives CDR1 MDHEN, CDR2 SYDVKM.

The chain recombines TRBV27 with TRBJ1-1, with no clear D. The V end lost 1 base, the J end lost 3 bases, and 18 bases lay between the germline ends. There are 17 residues in the CDR3. Germline lookup yields CDR1 MNHEY and CDR2 SMNVEV (reference sequence). CDR3 sequence reads: CASSLYVQANSDTEAFF. CDR3 sequence (DNA): TGTGCCAGCAGTTTATACGTCCAGGCTAATTCTGACACTGAAGCTTTCTTT.

The V and J genes are TRBV6-1 and TRBJ2-1, with 11 nucleotides matching TRBD2. Germline V CDR1 and CDR2: MNHNS, SASEGT. V dropped 2 bases and J dropped 6; count of bases not matched to a gene: 6. This CDR3 has 16 amino acids. The CDR3 nucleotides are TGTGCCAGCAGTGAACCGGGACTAGCGGCTTCCAATGAGCAGTTCTTC. Its protein is CASSEPGLAASNEQFF.

The chain is built from TRBV12-3 or TRBV12-4 and TRBJ2-5; TRBD2 is a possible D gene (6 bases). This CDR3 is 13 amino acids long. Trimming pared 6 bases from V and 5 bases from J, leaving 13 bases between. The CDR3 sequence: CASSGTSGETQYF. The CDR3, as DNA: TGTGCCAGCAGCGGGACTTCAGGGGAGACCCAGTACTTC.

The CDR3 coding sequence is TGTGCCAGCAGTTATAACAGGGTGGGAGAAAAACTGTTTTTT. Its translation: CASSYNRVGEKLFF. This chain links TRBV6-5 with TRBJ1-4, with D perhaps matching TRBD1 (6 bases). This CDR3 is built from 14 residues. V was shortened by 3 bases and J by 8 bases, with 13 bases between the two germline ends. Germline V CDR1 and CDR2: MNHEY, SVGAGI.